This TCR beta chain stems from a study of graft-versus-host responses after intestinal transplantation (dated by TCRdb to the early 2020s). The study in broad terms: The transplants that recipients got were multivisceral, liver-intestinal, or isolated intestinal. Anti-thymocyte globulin induction was given to all recipients, followed by maintenance tacrolimus and steroids for around three years. After intestinal transplantation, graft-versus-host and host-versus-graft alloreactive T cell clones in the graft, circulation and bone marrow were tracked using bulk TCR-beta CDR3 sequencing. To identify alloreactive clones, pre-transplant mixed lymphocyte reaction products were sequenced and compared with unstimulated pre-transplant donor and recipient T cells. The cohort enrolled approximately 24 intestinal transplant recipients including one retransplant, and a few patients lacking pretransplant specimens were excluded. Donor T cell macrochimerism was defined as a peak of at least 4% donor T cells among recipient peripheral blood mononuclear cells. Samples from a few later patients were sequenced in-house on an Illumina MiSeq with MiXCR processing rather than by the commercial service.

The time point label, read with the paper, signifies: cells obtained before transplantation from donor or recipient. CD3+CD4+ and CD3+CD8+ populations were FACS-sorted from unstimulated pre-transplant donor and recipient cells taken from spleen or lymph nodes. With regard to this clone: Its antigen is not yet known. Base qualities are not provided; no much larger clone lies one nucleotide away.

What the work shows at the level of the full study, not this receptor alone: Early after transplant, declines in HvG clones were associated with peak levels of circulating GvH clones. Conclusions were limited by the relatively low number and heterogeneity of intestinal transplant patients. In patients with donor T cell macrochimerism, the allografts had high GvH to HvG T cell clonal ratios. GvH clones turned up in recipient bone marrow, with some appearing earlier in ileal mucosa or blood, a pattern consistent with an intestinal mucosal origin.

Ends trimmed: V by 9 bases, J by 0 bases; bases unmatched to a gene: 6. Including the terminal cysteine and phenylalanine, the CDR3 comprises 14 residues. Only the CDR3 DNA is retained, 42 bases long and in frame from the first base. CDR1 and CDR2, looked up from the germline V gene (reference sequence), are SGHNT and YYREEE. Library creation used the immunoSEQ multiplex PCR assay. For most patients, genomic DNA was isolated with the Qiagen DNeasy Blood and Tissue Kit and shipped frozen to Adaptive Biotechnologies for TCR sequencing. For most patients, genomic DNA was subjected to high-throughput TCR-beta CDR3 sequencing by Adaptive Biotechnologies. Processing in the source paper ran as follows. TCR sequencing data for some 17 patients were retrieved from Adaptive's ImmunoSEQ software; three other patients were processed with MiXCR and VDJtools. CD4 versus CD8 sorting errors were corrected by removing sequences found in both subsets at a frequency ratio below 5:1. Because the origin of CDR3 nucleotide sequences shared between donor and recipient could not be assigned, those sequences were removed. To count as alloreactive, a clone needed at least 2-fold expansion over unstimulated cells and a minimum CFSE-low frequency of 0.002% (template counts) or 0.001% (read counts). A clone was considered mappable if detected in the sequenced pre-transplant spleen, lymph node, or MLR CFSE-low populations of the donor or recipient. The cumulative frequency of alloreactive clones was calculated as a percentage of all sequences, weighted by copy number. TCRdb limited this immuneACCESS table to in-frame rearrangements with V and J called. A share of clones is missing; checked studies link under half to unresolved V genes, and the rest is unexplained. The DNA was the basis for D and trimming; V, J and clone size are from that table. The table for this sample lists around 100,000 clones; approximately 84% of them were counted only once. The biggest ten clones account for over 0.7% of the sample.

The sequences come from unstimulated CD4+ T cells sorted from spleen or lymph node cells, collected before intestinal transplant. The source of this sequence is a human donor who received an intestinal transplant. The chain is encoded by TRBV5-4 joined to TRBJ2-1; TRBD1 lines up with 7 middle nucleotides. The bases read TGTGCCATGACCCGGGACAGCTCCTACAATGAGCAGTTCTTC. Its coded protein is CAMTRDSSYNEQFF.